This T cell receptor (beta chain) derives from a study of T cells in Graves' hyperthyroidism and ophthalmopathy. This clonotype showed up many times. Authors of the study amplified TCR beta CDR3 regions from RNA transcripts. The study used the HTBI primer set for a first-round RT-PCR of the TCR CDR3. Using its own MiXCR run on the multiplex PCR reads, TCRdb lists one record per CDR3 protein. Found here are a few hundred thousand distinct CDR3 sequences, approximately 15% of them singletons; the top ten hold around 7.5%. CDR3 size: 15 residues. Trimming removed 4 bases at V and 2 bases at J, with 12 bases between. Per the germline V gene, CDR1 is KGHDR and CDR2 is SFDVKD.

This sequence originates from a woman aged 25-40 years with Graves' hyperthyroidism. The chain has TRBV24-1 and TRBJ2-3; a possible D gene is TRBD1 (6 bases). The sequenced material came from blood. The CDR3: CATSDARGLTDTQYF. The CDR3 DNA follows: TGTGCCACCAGTGACGCCAGGGGTCTCACAGATACGCAGTATTTT.